The 5 T cell receptor beta chains below were found in one sample sequenced in a study of response to subunit inactivated influenza vaccine. TCRdb reanalysed the RT-PCR reads using MiXCR and keeps one entry per CDR3 protein. The sample lists over 400,000 distinct CDR3 sequences, 10% to 15% occurring once. The specimen was PBMCs from blood, collected 45 days after vaccination. These receptors all come from a man aged 50-59 years who received an inactivated influenza vaccine.

The chain uses TRBV27 and TRBJ2-3; TRBD1 is a possible D gene (5 bases). Germline V gene sequence: CDR1 MNHEY, CDR2 SMNVEV (reference sequence). The CDR3 totals 15 residues. V was clipped by 5 bases and J by 1 base, with 13 bases between them. The CDR3: CASSLRERGTDTQYF. The CDR3 nucleotides read TGTGCCAGCAGTCTCAGGGAACGGGGCACAGATACGCAGTATTTT.

This clonotype was observed many times. The chain links TRBV15 to TRBJ1-2; D not resolved. This CDR3 spans 13 amino acids. V gave up 1 base and J gave up 7 bases, with 10 bases separating them. The germline V gene encodes CDR1 LNHNV and CDR2 YYDKDF (reference sequence). The CDR3 region has the DNA TGTGCCACCAGCAGAGCGAGGGAAGGTGGCTACACCTTC. Protein sequence: CATSRAREGGYTF.

This clonotype was seen at least ten times. The chain couples TRBV5-5 to TRBJ2-5, with 11 bases fitting TRBD1. The J segment lost 5 bases and the V segment lost 3 bases, leaving 3 bases of the junction unmatched. CDR1 is SGHKS and CDR2 is YYEKEE in the germline V gene (reference sequence). The CDR3 has 14 residues. Written as DNA, the CDR3 is TGTGCCAGCAGCTGGACAGGGGGCGGGGAGACCCAGTACTTC. This encodes CASSWTGGGETQYF. Filled out from reference TRBV5-5 and TRBJ2-5, the complete variable domain reads DAGVTQSPTHLIKTRGQQVTLRCSPISGHKSVSWYQQVLGQGPQFIFQYYEKEERGRGNFPDRFSARQFPNYSSELNVNALLLGDSALYLCASSWTGGGETQYFGPGTRLLVL.

The J gene is TRBJ1-1, the V gene TRBV7-9; perhaps TRBD1 as D (6 bases). The CDR3 contains 15 residues. V was shortened by 3 bases and J by 4 bases, with 15 bases between the two germline ends. Germline-derived CDR1 and CDR2 are SEHNR and FQNEAQ (reference sequence). The CDR3 spells CASSFHGGAGTEAFF. CDR3 sequence (DNA): TGTGCCAGCAGCTTCCACGGGGGCGCGGGCACTGAAGCTTTCTTT.

This clonotype was seen only a few times. The chain uses TRBV24-1 and TRBJ1-5; D possibly corresponds to TRBD1 (6 bases). The germline gives CDR1 KGHDR, CDR2 SFDVKD. CDR3 length equals 17 residues. Trimming removed 5 bases at V and 0 bases at J, with 16 bases between. This CDR3 is CATSGVRDTDSNQPQHF. CDR3 bases: TGTGCCACCAGTGGGGTCCGGGACACCGATAGCAATCAGCCCCAGCATTTT.